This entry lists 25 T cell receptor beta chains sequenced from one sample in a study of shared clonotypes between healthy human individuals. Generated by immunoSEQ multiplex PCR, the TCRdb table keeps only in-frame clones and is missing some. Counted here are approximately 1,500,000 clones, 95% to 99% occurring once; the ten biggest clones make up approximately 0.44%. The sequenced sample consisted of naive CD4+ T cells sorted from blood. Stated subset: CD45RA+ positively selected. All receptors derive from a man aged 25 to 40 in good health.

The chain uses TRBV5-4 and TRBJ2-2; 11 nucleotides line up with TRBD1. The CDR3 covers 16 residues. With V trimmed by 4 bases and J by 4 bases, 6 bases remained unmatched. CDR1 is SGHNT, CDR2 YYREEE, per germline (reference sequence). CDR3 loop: CASSHGQGASTGELFF. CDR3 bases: TGTGCCAGCAGCCACGGACAGGGGGCGAGCACCGGGGAGCTGTTTTTT.

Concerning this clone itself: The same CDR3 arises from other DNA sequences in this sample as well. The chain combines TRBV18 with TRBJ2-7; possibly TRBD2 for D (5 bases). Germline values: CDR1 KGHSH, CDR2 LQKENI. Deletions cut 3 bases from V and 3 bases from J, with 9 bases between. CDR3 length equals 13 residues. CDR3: CASSPPADYEQYF. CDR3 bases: TGTGCCAGCTCACCCCCAGCGGACTACGAGCAGTACTTC.

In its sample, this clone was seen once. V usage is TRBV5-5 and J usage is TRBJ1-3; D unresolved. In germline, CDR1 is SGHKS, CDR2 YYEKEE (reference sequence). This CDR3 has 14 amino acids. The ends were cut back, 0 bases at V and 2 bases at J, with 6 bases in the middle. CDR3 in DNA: TGTGCCAGCAGCTTGGTGCACGCTGGAAACACCATATATTTT. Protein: CASSLVHAGNTIYF.

As DNA, the CDR3 is TGTGCCAGCAGTTTATGGACAGGTCATGATGGCTACACCTTC. Amino acids: CASSLWTGHDGYTF. The chain carries TRBV28 and TRBJ1-2; tentatively, D is TRBD1 (6 bases). The germline V gene encodes CDR1 MDHEN and CDR2 SYDVKM. The V gene lost 0 bases and the J gene lost 6 bases, with 11 bases spanning the gap. CDR3 length equals 14 residues.

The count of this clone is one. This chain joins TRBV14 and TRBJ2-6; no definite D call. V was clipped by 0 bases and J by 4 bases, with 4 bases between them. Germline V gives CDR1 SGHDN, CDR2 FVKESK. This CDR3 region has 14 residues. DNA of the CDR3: TGTGCCAGCAGCCAAGATCCAGGGGCCAACGTCCTGACTTTC. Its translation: CASSQDPGANVLTF.

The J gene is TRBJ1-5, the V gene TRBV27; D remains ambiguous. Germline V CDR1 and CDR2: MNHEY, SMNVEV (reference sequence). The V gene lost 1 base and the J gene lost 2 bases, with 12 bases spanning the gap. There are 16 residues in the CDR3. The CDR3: CASSLFPPVGNQPQHF. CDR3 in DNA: TGTGCCAGCAGTTTATTCCCCCCCGTTGGCAATCAGCCCCAGCATTTT.

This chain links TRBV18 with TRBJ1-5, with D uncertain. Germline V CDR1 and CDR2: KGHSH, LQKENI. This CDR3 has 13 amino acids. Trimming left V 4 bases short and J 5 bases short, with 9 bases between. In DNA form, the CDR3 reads TGTGCCAGCTCACTTTTAGAAGATCAGCCCCAGCATTTT. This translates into CASSLLEDQPQHF.

CDR3 in DNA: TGTGCCAGCAGCTGGGAGTTGTCCTACGAGCAGTACTTC. It translates to CASSWELSYEQYF. V is TRBV5-4 and J is TRBJ2-7; D may be TRBD2 (5 bases). This CDR3 comprises 13 residues. Trimming removed 3 bases from V and 1 base from J, with 8 bases in between. CDR1 and CDR2 (germline): SGHNT, YYREEE (reference sequence).

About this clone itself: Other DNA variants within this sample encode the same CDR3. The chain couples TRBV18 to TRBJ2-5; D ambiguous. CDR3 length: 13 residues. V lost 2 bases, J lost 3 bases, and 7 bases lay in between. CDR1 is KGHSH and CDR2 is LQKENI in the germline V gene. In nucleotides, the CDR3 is TGTGCCAGCTCACCATTACCGAAAGAGACCCAGTACTTC. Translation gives CASSPLPKETQYF.

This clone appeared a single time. The CDR3 DNA reads TGTGCCAGCAGTGGCTATGAGGAAGATACGCAGTATTTT. This codes for CASSGYEEDTQYF. The chain employs TRBV25-1 and TRBJ2-3; D call uncertain. Germline loops: CDR1 MGHDK, CDR2 SYGVNS. The CDR3 consists of 13 residues. Deletions cut 4 bases from V and 5 bases from J, with 10 bases between.

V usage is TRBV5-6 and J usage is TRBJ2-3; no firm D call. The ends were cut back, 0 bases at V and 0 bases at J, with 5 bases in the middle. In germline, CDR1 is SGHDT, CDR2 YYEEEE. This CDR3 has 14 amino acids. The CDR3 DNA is TGTGCCAGCAGCTTGGACGGTAGCACAGATACGCAGTATTTT. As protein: CASSLDGSTDTQYF.

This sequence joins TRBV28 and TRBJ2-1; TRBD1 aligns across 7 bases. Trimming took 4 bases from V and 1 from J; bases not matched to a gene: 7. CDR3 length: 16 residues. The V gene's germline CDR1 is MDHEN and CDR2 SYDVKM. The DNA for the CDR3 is TGTGCCAGCAGTTCGAAGGGGGCAGCGTCCTACAATGAGCAGTTCTTC. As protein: CASSSKGAASYNEQFF.

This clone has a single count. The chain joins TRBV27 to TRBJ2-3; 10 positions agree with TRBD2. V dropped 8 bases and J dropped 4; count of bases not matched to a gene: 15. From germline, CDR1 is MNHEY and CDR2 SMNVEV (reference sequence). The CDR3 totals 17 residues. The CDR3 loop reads CASAGRASGRFADTQYF. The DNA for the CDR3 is TGTGCCAGCGCCGGGAGGGCTAGCGGGAGATTCGCAGATACGCAGTATTTT.

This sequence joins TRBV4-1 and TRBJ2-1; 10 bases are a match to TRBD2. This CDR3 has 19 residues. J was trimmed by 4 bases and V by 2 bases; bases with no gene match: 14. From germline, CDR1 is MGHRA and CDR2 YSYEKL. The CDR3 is CASSQRLAGALQEYNEQFF. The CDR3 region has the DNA TGCGCCAGCAGCCAACGTCTAGCGGGAGCTCTGCAGGAATACAATGAGCAGTTCTTC.

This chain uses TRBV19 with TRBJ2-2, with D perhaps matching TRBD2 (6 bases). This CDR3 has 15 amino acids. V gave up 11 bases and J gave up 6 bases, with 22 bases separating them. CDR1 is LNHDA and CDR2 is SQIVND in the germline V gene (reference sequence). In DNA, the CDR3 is TGTGCCCGCCTAGTACTAGCAGGATCTTCCGGGGAGCTGTTTTTT. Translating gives CARLVLAGSSGELFF.

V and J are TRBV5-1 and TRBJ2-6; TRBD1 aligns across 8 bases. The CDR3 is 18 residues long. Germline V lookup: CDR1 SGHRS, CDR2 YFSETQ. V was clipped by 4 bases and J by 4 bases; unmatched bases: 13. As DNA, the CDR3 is TGCGCCAGCAGCCGAATGACGACAGGGGCGACGGGGGCCAACGTCCTGACTTTC. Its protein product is CASSRMTTGATGANVLTF.

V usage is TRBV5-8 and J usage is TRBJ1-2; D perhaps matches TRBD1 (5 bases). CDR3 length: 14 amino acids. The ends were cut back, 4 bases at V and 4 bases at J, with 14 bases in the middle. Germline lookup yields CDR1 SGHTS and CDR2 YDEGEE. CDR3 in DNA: TGTGCCAGCAGCCTTACGGGGCCAGGCTATGGCTACACCTTC. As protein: CASSLTGPGYGYTF.

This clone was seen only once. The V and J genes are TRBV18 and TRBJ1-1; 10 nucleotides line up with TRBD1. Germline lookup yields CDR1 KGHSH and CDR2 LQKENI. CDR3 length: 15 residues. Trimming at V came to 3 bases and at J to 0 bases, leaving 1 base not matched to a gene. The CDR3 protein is CASSPTGGLNTEAFF. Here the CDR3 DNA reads TGTGCCAGCTCACCGACAGGGGGCCTGAACACTGAAGCTTTCTTT.

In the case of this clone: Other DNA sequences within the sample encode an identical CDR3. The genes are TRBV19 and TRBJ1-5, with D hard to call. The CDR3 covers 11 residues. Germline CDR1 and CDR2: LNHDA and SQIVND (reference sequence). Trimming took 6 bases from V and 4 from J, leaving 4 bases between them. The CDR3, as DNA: TGTGCCAGTAGCAATAATCAGCCCCAGCATTTT. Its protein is CASSNNQPQHF.

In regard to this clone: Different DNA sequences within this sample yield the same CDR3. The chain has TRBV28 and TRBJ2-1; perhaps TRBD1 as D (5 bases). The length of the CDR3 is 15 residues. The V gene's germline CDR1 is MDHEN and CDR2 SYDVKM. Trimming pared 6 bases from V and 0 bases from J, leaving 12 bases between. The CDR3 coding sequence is TGTGCCAGCAGGCCTTCAGGGTACTCCTACAATGAGCAGTTCTTC. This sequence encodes CASRPSGYSYNEQFF.

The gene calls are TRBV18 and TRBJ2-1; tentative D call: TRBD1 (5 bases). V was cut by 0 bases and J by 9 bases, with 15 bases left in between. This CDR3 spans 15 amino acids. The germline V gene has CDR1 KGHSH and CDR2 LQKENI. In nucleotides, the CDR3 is TGTGCCAGCTCACCACCACAAATAACTACAGGTGAGCAGTTCTTC. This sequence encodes CASSPPQITTGEQFF.

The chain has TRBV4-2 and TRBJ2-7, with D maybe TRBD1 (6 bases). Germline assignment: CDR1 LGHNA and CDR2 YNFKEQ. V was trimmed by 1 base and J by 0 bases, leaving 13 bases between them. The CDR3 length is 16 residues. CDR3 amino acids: CASSQVAGVSSYEQYF. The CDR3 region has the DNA TGTGCCAGCAGCCAAGTTGCAGGGGTAAGCTCCTACGAGCAGTACTTC.

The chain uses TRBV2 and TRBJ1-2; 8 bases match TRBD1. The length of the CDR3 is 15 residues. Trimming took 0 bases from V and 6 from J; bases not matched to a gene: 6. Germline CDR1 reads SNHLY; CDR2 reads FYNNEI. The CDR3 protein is CASSEARSGGDGYTF. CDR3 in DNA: TGTGCCAGCAGTGAAGCGCGGTCAGGGGGCGATGGCTACACCTTC. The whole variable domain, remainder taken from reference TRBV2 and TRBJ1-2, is EPEVTQTPSHQVTQMGQEVILRCVPISNHLYFYWYRQILGQKVEFLVSFYNNEISEKSEIFDDQFSVERPDGSNFTLKIRSTKLEDSAMYFCASSEARSGGDGYTFGSGTRLTVV.

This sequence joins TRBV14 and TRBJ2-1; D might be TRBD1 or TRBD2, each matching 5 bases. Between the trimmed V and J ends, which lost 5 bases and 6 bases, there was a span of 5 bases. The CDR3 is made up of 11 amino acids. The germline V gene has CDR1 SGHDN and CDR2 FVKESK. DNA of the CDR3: TGTGCCAGCAGCGGGGGCAATGAGCAGTTCTTC. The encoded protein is CASSGGNEQFF.

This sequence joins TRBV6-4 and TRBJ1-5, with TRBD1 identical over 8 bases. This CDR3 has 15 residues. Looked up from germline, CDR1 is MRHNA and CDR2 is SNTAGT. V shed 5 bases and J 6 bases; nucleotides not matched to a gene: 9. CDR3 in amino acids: CASSPNRGNGQPQHF. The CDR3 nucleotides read TGTGCCAGCAGTCCAAACAGGGGGAATGGTCAGCCCCAGCATTTT.